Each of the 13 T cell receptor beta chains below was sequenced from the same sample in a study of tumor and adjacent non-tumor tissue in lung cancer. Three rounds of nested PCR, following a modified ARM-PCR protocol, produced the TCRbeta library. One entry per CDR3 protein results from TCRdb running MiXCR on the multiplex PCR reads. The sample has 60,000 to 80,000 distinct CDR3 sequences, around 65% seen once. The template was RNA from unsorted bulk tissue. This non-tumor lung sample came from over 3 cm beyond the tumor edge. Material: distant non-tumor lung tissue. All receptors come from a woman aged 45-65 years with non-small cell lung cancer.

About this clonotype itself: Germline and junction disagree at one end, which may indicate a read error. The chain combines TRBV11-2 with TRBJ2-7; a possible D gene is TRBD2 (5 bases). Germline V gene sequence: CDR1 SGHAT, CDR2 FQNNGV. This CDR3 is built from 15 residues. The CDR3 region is CACSLELGRSYEQYF. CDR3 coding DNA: TGTGCCTGCAGCTTAGAATTAGGGAGATCCTACGAGCAGTACTTC.

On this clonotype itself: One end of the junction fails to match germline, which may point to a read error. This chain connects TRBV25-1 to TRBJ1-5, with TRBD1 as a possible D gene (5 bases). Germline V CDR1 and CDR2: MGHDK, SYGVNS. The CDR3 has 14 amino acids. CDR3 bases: TGTGCCAACAGTGGGATTTGGGGGGATCAGCCCCAGCATTTT. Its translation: CANSGIWGDQPQHF. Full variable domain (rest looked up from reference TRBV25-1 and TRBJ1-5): EADIYQTPRYLVIGTGKKITLECSQTMGHDKMYWYQQDPGMELHLIHYSYGVNSTEKGDLSSESTVSRIRTEHFPLTLESARPSHTSQYLCANSGIWGDQPQHFGDGTRLSIL.

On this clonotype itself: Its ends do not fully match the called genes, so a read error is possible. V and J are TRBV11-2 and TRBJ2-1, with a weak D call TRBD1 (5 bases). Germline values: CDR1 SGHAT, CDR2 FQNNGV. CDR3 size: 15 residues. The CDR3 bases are TGTGCCAACGCCTCAGGGCTTAGCTCCTACAATGAGCAATTCTTC. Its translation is CANASGLSSYNEQFF.

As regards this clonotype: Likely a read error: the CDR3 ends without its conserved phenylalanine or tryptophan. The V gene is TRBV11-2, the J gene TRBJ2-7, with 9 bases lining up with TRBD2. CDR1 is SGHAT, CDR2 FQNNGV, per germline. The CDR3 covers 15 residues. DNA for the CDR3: TGTGCAAGTAGCCGCACAAATAGCGGGAGTTACGAGCAGTACTCC. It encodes CASSRTNSGSYEQYS.

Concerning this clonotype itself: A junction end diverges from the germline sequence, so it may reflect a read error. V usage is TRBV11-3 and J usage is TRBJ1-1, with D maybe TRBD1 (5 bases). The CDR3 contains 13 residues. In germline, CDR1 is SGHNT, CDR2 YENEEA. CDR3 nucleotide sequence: TGTGCCAGCAGCTTATGGAAGGACATTGAAGCTCTCTTT. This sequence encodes CASSLWKDIEALF.

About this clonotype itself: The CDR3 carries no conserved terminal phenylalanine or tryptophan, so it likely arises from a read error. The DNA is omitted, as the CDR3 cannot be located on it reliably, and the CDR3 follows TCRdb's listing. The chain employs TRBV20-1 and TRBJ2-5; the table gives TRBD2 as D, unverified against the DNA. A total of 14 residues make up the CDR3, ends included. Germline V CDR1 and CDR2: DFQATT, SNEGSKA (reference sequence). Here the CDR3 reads CSGLGLAHQETQHL.

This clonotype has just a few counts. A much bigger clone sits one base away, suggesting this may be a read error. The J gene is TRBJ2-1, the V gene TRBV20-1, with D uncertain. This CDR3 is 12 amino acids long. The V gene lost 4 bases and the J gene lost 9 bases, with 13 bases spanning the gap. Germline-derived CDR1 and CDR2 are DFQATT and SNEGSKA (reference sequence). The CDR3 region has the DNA TGCAGTGCTAACTATTGGAACACTGAGCAGTTCTTC. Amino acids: CSANYWNTEQFF.

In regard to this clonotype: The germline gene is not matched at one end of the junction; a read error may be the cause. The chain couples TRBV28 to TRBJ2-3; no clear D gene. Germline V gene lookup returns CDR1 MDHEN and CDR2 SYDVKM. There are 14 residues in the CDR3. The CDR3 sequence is CASGFVSGTDTQYF. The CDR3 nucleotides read TGTGCCAGCGGTTTTGTTTCGGGCACAGACACGCAGTATTTT. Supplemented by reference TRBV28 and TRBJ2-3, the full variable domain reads DVKVTQSSRYLVKRTGEKVFLECVQDMDHENMFWYRQDPGLGLRLIYFSYDVKMKEKGDIPEGYSVSREKKERFSLILESASTNQTSMYLCASGFVSGTDTQYFGPGTRLTVL.

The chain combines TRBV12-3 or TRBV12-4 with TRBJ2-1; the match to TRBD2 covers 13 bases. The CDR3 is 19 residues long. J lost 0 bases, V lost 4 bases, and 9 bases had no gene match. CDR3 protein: CASSSWGLAGWSSYNEQFF. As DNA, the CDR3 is TGTGCCAGCAGTTCATGGGGACTAGCGGGATGGAGCTCCTACAATGAGCAGTTCTTC.

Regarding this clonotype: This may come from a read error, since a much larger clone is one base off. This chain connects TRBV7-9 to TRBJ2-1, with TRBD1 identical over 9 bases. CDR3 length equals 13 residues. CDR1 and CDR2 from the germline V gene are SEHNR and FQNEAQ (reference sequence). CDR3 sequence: CANSWTGVQEQFF. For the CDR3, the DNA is TGTGCCAACAGCTGGACAGGGGTTCAGGAGCAGTTCTTC.

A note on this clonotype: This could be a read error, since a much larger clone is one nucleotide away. The CDR3 DNA sequence: TGTGTCTGGAGTTGGGCAGAGGGGATGTACGAGCAGTACTTC. Translating it yields CVWSWAEGMYEQYF. The gene calls are TRBV30 and TRBJ2-7, with D perhaps assigned TRBD1 or TRBD2 (5 bases each). The CDR3 has 14 amino acids. CDR1 GTSNPN and CDR2 SVGIG come from the germline V gene (reference sequence).

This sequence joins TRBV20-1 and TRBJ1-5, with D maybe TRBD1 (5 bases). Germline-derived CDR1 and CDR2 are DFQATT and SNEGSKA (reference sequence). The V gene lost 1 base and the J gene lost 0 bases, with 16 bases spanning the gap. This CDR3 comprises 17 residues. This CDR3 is CSARAREGIYSNQPQHF. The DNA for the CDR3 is TGCAGTGCTAGAGCCAGGGAAGGTATCTATAGCAATCAGCCCCAGCATTTT.

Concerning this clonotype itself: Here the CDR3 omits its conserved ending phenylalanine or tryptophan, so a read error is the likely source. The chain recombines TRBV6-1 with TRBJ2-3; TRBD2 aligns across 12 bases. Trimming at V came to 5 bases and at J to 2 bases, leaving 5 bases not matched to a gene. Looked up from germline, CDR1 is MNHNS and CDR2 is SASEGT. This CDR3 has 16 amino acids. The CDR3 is CASSKLAGGYTDTQYY. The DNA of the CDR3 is TGTGCCAGCAGTAAACTAGCGGGAGGCTACACAGATACGCAGTATTAT.